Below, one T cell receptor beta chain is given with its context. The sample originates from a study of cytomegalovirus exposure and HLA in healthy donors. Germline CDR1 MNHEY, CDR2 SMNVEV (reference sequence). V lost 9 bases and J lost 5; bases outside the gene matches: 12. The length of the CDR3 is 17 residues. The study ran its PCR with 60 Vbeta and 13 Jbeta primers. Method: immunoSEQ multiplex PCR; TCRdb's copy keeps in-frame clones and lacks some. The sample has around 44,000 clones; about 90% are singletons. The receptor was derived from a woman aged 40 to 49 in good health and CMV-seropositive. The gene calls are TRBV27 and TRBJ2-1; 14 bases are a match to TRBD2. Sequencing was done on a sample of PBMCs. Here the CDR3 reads CASLPPGTSGGNNEQFF. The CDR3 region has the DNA TGTGCCAGTTTGCCCCCCGGGACTAGCGGGGGAAACAATGAGCAGTTCTTC.